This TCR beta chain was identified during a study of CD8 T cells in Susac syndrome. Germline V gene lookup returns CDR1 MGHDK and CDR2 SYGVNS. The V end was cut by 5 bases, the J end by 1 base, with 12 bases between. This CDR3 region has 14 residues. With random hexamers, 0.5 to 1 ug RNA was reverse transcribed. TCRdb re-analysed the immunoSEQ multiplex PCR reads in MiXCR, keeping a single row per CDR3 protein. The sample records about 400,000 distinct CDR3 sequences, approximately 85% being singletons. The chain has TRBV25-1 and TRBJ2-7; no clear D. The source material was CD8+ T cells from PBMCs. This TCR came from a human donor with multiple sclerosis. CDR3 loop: CASSTWQISYEQYF. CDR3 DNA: TGTGCCAGCAGTACGTGGCAGATATCCTACGAGCAGTACTTC.